One sample yielded the 18 T cell receptor beta chains listed below, sequenced in a study of cytomegalovirus exposure and HLA in healthy donors. Use of 60 Vbeta and 13 Jbeta primers characterized the PCR. Sequencing used immunoSEQ multiplex PCR; TCRdb keeps in-frame clones, though not all of them. The sample data list 130,000 or so clones. The sequenced material came from PBMCs. Source of these receptors: a woman aged 18-30 years in good health and CMV-seronegative.

The V gene is TRBV6-4, the J gene TRBJ2-1; 7 nucleotides align to TRBD2. The CDR3 is 16 amino acids. Germline lookup yields CDR1 MRHNA and CDR2 SNTAGT. V dropped 0 bases and J dropped 6; count of bases not matched to a gene: 8. CDR3 loop: CASSDSAGLSGNEQFF. In nucleotides, the CDR3 is TGTGCCAGCAGTGACTCAGCGGGACTAAGCGGCAATGAGCAGTTCTTC.

The chain employs TRBV7-2 and TRBJ2-5; TRBD2 matches at 7 bases. This CDR3 spans 15 amino acids. V lost 3 bases to trimming and J lost 4 bases; unmatched junction nucleotides: 8. Germline V gene data show CDR1 as SGHTA and CDR2 as FQGNSA. The CDR3 DNA sequence: TGTGCCAGCAGCTTGCGGACTAGACGGGGAGAGACCCAGTACTTC. As protein: CASSLRTRRGETQYF.

The V gene is TRBV30, the J gene TRBJ2-3, with D tentatively TRBD2 (6 bases). CDR1 GTSNPN and CDR2 SVGIG come from the germline V gene (reference sequence). The CDR3 loop spans 14 amino acids. V was trimmed by 4 bases and J by 2 bases, leaving 13 bases between them. The CDR3 nucleotides are TGTGCCTGGAATTCTGGGACTTACACAGATACGCAGTATTTT. Amino acids: CAWNSGTYTDTQYF. The full variable domain, completed using reference TRBV30 and TRBJ2-3, is SQTIHQWPATLVQPVGSPLSLECTVEGTSNPNLYWYRQAAGRGLQLLFYSVGIGQISSEVPQNLSASRPQDRQFILSSKKLLLSDSGFYLCAWNSGTYTDTQYFGPGTRLTVL.

The chain links TRBV6-1 to TRBJ1-2; a weak D match, TRBD1 (6 bases). CDR1 and CDR2 (germline): MNHNS, SASEGT. The length of the CDR3 is 12 residues. The V end was cut by 5 bases, the J end by 7 bases, with 11 bases between. CDR3 nucleotides: TGTGCCAGCAGTATACAGGGTGGTGGCTACACCTTC. This sequence encodes CASSIQGGGYTF.

The chain uses TRBV7-2 and TRBJ2-1; TRBD2 might be the D (5 bases). The CDR3 runs to 15 residues. Trimming left V 5 bases short and J 6 bases short, with 17 bases between. Germline CDR1 is SGHTA and CDR2 is FQGNSA. The DNA of the CDR3 is TGTGCCAGCAGCGTAATCCTAGCCGCGGTCAATGAGCAGTTCTTC. Residues: CASSVILAAVNEQFF.

The J gene is TRBJ2-5, the V gene TRBV6-5, with 7 bases that match TRBD1. J was trimmed by 4 bases and V by 4 bases; bases with no gene match: 6. Germline CDR1 MNHEY, CDR2 SVGAGI. The CDR3 sequence is 14 residues long. The CDR3 bases are TGTGCCAGCAGTTTCACAGGGGTCCCAGAGACCCAGTACTTC. Its protein is CASSFTGVPETQYF.

A remark on this clone: One junction end disagrees with the germline gene, perhaps due to a read error. The same CDR3 also results from other DNA sequences found in this sample. The V call is TRBV28, the J call TRBJ1-4; no clear D gene. This CDR3 is 13 amino acids long. The germline CDR1 and CDR2 sequences are MDHEN and SYDVKM. For the CDR3, the DNA is TGCGCCAGCACCCGGGGAACTTGGGAAAAACTGTTTTTT. Translating it yields CASTRGTWEKLFF. Variable domain in full (rest from reference TRBV28 and TRBJ1-4): DVKVTQSSRYLVKRTGEKVFLECVQDMDHENMFWYRQDPGLGLRLIYFSYDVKMKEKGDIPEGYSVSREKKERFSLILESASTNQTSMYLCASTRGTWEKLFFGSGTQLSVL.

The chain is built from TRBV25-1 and TRBJ2-5, with TRBD1 matching over 8 bases. Per germline, CDR1 MGHDK and CDR2 SYGVNS. The CDR3 totals 14 residues. V was clipped by 8 bases and J by 2 bases; unmatched bases: 7. In nucleotides, the CDR3 is TGTGCCAGCTCAGGGGGCGTGGGGCAAGAGACCCAGTACTTC. As protein: CASSGGVGQETQYF.

The rearrangement links TRBV5-1 to TRBJ2-7, with 10 positions matching TRBD2. Per the germline V gene, CDR1 is SGHRS and CDR2 is YFSETQ. V lost 2 bases to trimming and J lost 7 bases; unmatched junction nucleotides: 6. The CDR3 is 14 amino acids. CDR3 protein: CASSFGTSAGEQYF. The CDR3 DNA follows: TGCGCCAGCAGCTTCGGGACTAGCGCGGGGGAGCAGTACTTC.

The chain recombines TRBV7-6 with TRBJ2-2; a possible D gene is TRBD2 (5 bases). Looked up from germline, CDR1 is SGHVS and CDR2 is FNYEAQ. The germline V and J ends were trimmed by 0 bases and 7 bases, with 15 bases remaining between them. The CDR3 has 16 residues. The CDR3 spells CASSLALQGSVGELFF. The CDR3, as DNA: TGTGCCAGCAGCTTAGCACTTCAAGGGAGCGTCGGGGAGCTGTTTTTT.

This rearrangement joins TRBV11-3 to TRBJ1-6; weak D call: TRBD1 (5 bases). From germline, CDR1 is SGHNT and CDR2 YENEEA. Trimming cost V 5 bases and J 0 bases, with 14 bases left between them. The CDR3 length is 17 residues. The DNA for the CDR3 is TGTGCCAGCAGCCTCCTCGGGGGAAGCTCCTATAATTCACCCCTCCACTTT. It encodes CASSLLGGSSYNSPLHF.

The chain recombines TRBV5-4 with TRBJ2-1; D is unclear. Germline V gene lookup returns CDR1 SGHNT and CDR2 YYREEE (reference sequence). The CDR3 consists of 12 residues. The V gene lost 5 bases and the J gene lost 4 bases, with 7 bases spanning the gap. Here the CDR3 DNA reads TGTGCCAGCAGTATCTTATACAATGAGCAGTTCTTC. Translating gives CASSILYNEQFF.

The chain recombines TRBV5-4 with TRBJ2-2, with D tentatively TRBD2 (5 bases). Germline V lookup: CDR1 SGHNT, CDR2 YYREEE (reference sequence). This CDR3 spans 16 amino acids. V lost 2 bases to trimming and J lost 6 bases, with 17 bases between them. CDR3 sequence: CASSFELRPGAGELFF. In nucleotides, the CDR3 is TGTGCCAGCAGCTTTGAGCTCCGCCCCGGGGCCGGGGAGCTGTTTTTT.

This chain connects TRBV7-6 to TRBJ1-5, with D possibly TRBD1 on 5 matching bases. This CDR3 spans 15 amino acids. From germline, CDR1 is SGHVS and CDR2 FNYEAQ. V was shortened by 5 bases and J by 1 base, with 12 bases between the two germline ends. The chain's CDR3 is CASSPGGESNQPQHF. The CDR3 DNA is TGTGCCAGCAGCCCCGGGGGGGAAAGCAATCAGCCCCAGCATTTT.

Here the CDR3 reads CASSLDRETDTQYF. In DNA, the CDR3 is TGCGCCAGCAGTCTGGACAGGGAAACAGATACGCAGTATTTT. The rearrangement links TRBV5-1 to TRBJ2-3; 8 positions agree with TRBD1. The J segment lost 3 bases and the V segment lost 5 bases, leaving 5 bases of the junction unmatched. The CDR3 has 14 residues. Germline V gene data show CDR1 as SGHRS and CDR2 as YFSETQ.

The chain has TRBV11-2 and TRBJ2-1; 8 positions match TRBD2. The CDR3 consists of 15 residues. Germline V CDR1 and CDR2: SGHAT, FQNNGV. With 4 bases clipped from V and 8 bases from J, the junction kept 10 bases outside the gene matches. Written as DNA, the CDR3 is TGTGCCAGCAGCTACCCCGGGCGGGAGGCCCATGAGCAGTTCTTC. Protein: CASSYPGREAHEQFF.

The chain is built from TRBV9 and TRBJ2-1; 9 bases map to TRBD2. Germline-derived CDR1 and CDR2 are SGDLS and YYNGEE. V lost 2 bases and J lost 3; bases outside the gene matches: 3. The CDR3 spans 15 residues. CDR3 loop: CASSVSGRRYNEQFF. The DNA for the CDR3 is TGTGCCAGCAGCGTTAGCGGGAGACGCTACAATGAGCAGTTCTTC.

This rearrangement joins TRBV14 to TRBJ1-2; D unresolved. Germline V CDR1 and CDR2: SGHDN, FVKESK. The CDR3 is 14 amino acids. Trimming left V 1 base short and J 1 base short, with 7 bases between. DNA for the CDR3: TGTGCCAGCAGCCAAGTCACGGTTAACTATGGCTACACCTTC. Residues: CASSQVTVNYGYTF.